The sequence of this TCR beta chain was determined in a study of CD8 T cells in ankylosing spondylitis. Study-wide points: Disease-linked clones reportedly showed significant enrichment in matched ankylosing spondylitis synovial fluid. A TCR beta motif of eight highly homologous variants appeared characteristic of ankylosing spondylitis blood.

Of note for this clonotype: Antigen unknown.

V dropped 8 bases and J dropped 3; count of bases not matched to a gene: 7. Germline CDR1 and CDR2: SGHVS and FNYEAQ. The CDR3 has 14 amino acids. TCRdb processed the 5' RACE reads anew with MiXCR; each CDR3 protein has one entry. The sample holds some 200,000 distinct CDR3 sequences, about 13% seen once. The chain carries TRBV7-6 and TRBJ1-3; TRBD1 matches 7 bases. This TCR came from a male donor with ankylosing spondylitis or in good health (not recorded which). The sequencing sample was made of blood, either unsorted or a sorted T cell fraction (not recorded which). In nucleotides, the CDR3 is TGTGCCAGCGGGCCAGGGGGGCATGGAAACACCATATATTTT. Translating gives CASGPGGHGNTIYF.